The 4 T cell receptor beta chains below all came from one sample that was sequenced in a study of blood T cell repertoires in COVID-19 (TCRdb year 2020). The method behind the library was the immunoSEQ multiplex PCR assay. The clones in this table, taken by TCRdb from immuneACCESS, are in-frame only. Not every clone is retained; where verified, under half of the shortfall comes from an unresolved V gene, and the cause of the rest is unknown. The sample profile shows 150,000 to 200,000 clones; 65% to 90% of them were found once. Of the sample, over 7.5% falls within the top ten clones. Material for sequencing was peripheral blood. The receptors were sampled from a man between 45 and 60 years old with active or convalescent COVID-19.

J is TRBJ2-1 and V is TRBV7-2, with 8 bases identical to TRBD2. V lost 1 base to trimming and J lost 13 bases; unmatched junction nucleotides: 6. Germline-derived CDR1 and CDR2 are SGHTA and FQGNSA. The CDR3 is 13 residues long. CDR3 DNA: TGTGCCAGCAGCTTAGAGCGGGGGAAGTTTCAGTTCTTC. Amino acids: CASSLERGKFQFF. The whole variable domain, filled in from reference TRBV7-2 and TRBJ2-1, reads GAGVSQSPSNKVTEKGKDVELRCDPISGHTALYWYRQSLGQGLEFLIYFQGNSAPDKSGLPSDRFSAERTGGSVSTLTIQRTQQEDSAVYLCASSLERGKFQFFGPGTRLTVL.

The rearrangement links TRBV7-6 to TRBJ1-4, with D maybe TRBD1 (6 bases). The germline V and J ends were trimmed by 4 bases and 5 bases, with 17 bases remaining between them. CDR1 is SGHVS, CDR2 FNYEAQ, per germline. The CDR3 runs to 16 residues. This chain's CDR3 is CASSSGGGRGNEKLFF. CDR3 bases: TGTGCCAGCAGCTCCGGCGGGGGAAGGGGGAATGAAAAACTGTTTTTT.

V and J are TRBV9 and TRBJ1-2; 9 bases are a match to TRBD1. Germline-derived CDR1 and CDR2 are SGDLS and YYNGEE. V lost 3 bases, J lost 8 bases, and 8 bases stayed unmatched. The CDR3 totals 14 residues. CDR3 sequence: CASSDRDRAFGYTF. The CDR3 DNA sequence: TGTGCCAGCAGCGACCGGGACAGGGCTTTCGGCTACACCTTC.

V usage is TRBV5-4 and J usage is TRBJ2-1; 16 bases fit TRBD2. V trimming: 4 bases; J trimming: 10 bases; junction bases outside the gene matches: 11. CDR3 length equals 17 residues. Per the germline V gene, CDR1 is SGHNT and CDR2 is YYREEE (reference sequence). CDR3 DNA sequence: TGTGCCAGCAGCCCTCGAGGGGGACTAGCGGGAGGGCGGGAGCAGTTCTTC. This sequence encodes CASSPRGGLAGGREQFF.